Each of the 4 T cell receptor beta chains below was sequenced from the same sample in a study of cytomegalovirus exposure and HLA in healthy donors. The PCR made use of 60 Vbeta and 13 Jbeta primers. Assay: immunoSEQ multiplex PCR; the TCRdb copy retains only in-frame clones and omits some. The table shows around 92,000 clones, with approximately 82% occurring only once. Sequenced input: PBMCs. The origin of the receptors is a female donor in good health and CMV-seropositive.

The V and J genes are TRBV15 and TRBJ1-2; D is possibly TRBD1 (6 bases). The CDR3 is made up of 15 amino acids. CDR1 is LNHNV and CDR2 is YYDKDF in the germline V gene (reference sequence). The V and J ends lost 3 bases and 6 bases respectively, with 17 bases between them. The CDR3 loop reads CATSSYQGSPHGYTF. The CDR3 nucleotides are TGTGCCACCAGCAGTTACCAGGGGTCTCCGCATGGCTACACCTTC.

This sequence joins TRBV7-3 and TRBJ2-3, with 11 positions matching TRBD2. Germline loops: CDR1 SGHTA, CDR2 FQGTGA. The CDR3 spans 18 residues. J was trimmed by 4 bases and V by 1 base; bases with no gene match: 10. CDR3 DNA sequence: TGTGCCAGCAGCTTAATTGTAGTTAGCGGGAGGGCCGCAGATACGCAGTATTTT. Its protein is CASSLIVVSGRAADTQYF.

The chain is built from TRBV28 and TRBJ2-1; maybe TRBD2 (6 bases). Germline V CDR1 and CDR2: MDHEN, SYDVKM. The CDR3 consists of 15 residues. The V end was cut by 1 base, the J end by 4 bases, with 11 bases between. The CDR3 spells CASSLYGGVYNEQFF. The CDR3 DNA follows: TGTGCCAGCAGTTTATACGGAGGGGTATACAATGAGCAGTTCTTC.

V and J are TRBV5-6 and TRBJ1-5; D remains unclear. CDR1 is SGHDT and CDR2 is YYEEEE in the germline V gene. The CDR3 covers 13 residues. V was cut by 1 base and J by 6 bases, with 8 bases left in between. In DNA form, the CDR3 reads TGTGCCAGCAGCTTGTCCTTTCGTCAGCCCCAGCATTTT. It is translated as CASSLSFRQPQHF.